The rows below give T cell receptor beta chains drawn from one sample of a study of cytomegalovirus exposure and HLA in healthy donors. Assay used: immunoSEQ multiplex PCR; TCRdb lists only in-frame clones, some missing. The profile shows around 100,000 clones, 75% to 85% of them singletons. The sample taken for sequencing was PBMCs. Receptors originate from a woman aged 18-30 years in good health and CMV-seropositive. Each CDR3 is given with its conserved first and last residue.

j_call v_call cdr3_aa
TRBJ1-2 TRBV19 CASSVQGAGYGYTF
TRBJ2-7 TRBV4-3 CASSQGTGPLRLGQYF
TRBJ1-4 TRBV7-9 CASSITGSGEKLFF
TRBJ2-7 TRBV4-2 CASSQARSGSEQYF
TRBJ1-1 TRBV10-3 CAISGTDTEAFF
TRBJ1-5 TRBV2 CASSEAGAQHF
TRBJ2-3 TRBV6-1 CASSEGLVDTQYF
TRBJ2-1 TRBV10-2 CASSNSGGAKEQFF
TRBJ2-3 TRBV16 CASSHRTADTQYF
TRBJ1-1 TRBV27 CASSMTGGSYTEAFF
. TRBV2 CASRTGIYEQYF
TRBJ2-7 TRBV6-5 CASTQDGSSYEQYF
TRBJ2-3 TRBV7-9 CASSFGLAGGSTDTQYF